These 16 T cell receptor beta chains originate from one sample sequenced in a study of T cell repertoires in cytomegalovirus infection. No antigen has been assigned to these receptors. Via MiXCR, TCRdb re-called the reads, giving one row per CDR3 protein. The sample includes hundreds of thousands of distinct CDR3 sequences, roughly a third of them seen just once. Sample: cultured PBMCs, taken from culture after CMV antigen stimulation. The receptors stem from a human donor in good health (CMV status not recorded). Some clones in this sample may be carry-over from other donors' samples.

This clonotype was counted only a few times. This may stem from a read error, because a much larger clone lies one nucleotide away. V and J are TRBV7-2 and TRBJ1-5, with D perhaps matching TRBD1 (5 bases). Deletions cut 5 bases from V and 4 bases from J, with 9 bases between. The CDR3 is made up of 13 amino acids. Germline V CDR1 and CDR2: SGHTA, FQGNSA. CDR3 DNA sequence: TGTGCCAGCAGCCGACAGTGGAATCAGCCCCAGCATTTT. This gives the protein CASSRQWNQPQHF.

This rearrangement joins TRBV6-1 to TRBJ2-5, with 10 positions matching TRBD2. Unmatched junction bases numbered 7, after V lost 7 bases and J lost 2 bases. CDR3 length: 15 residues. Germline V gives CDR1 MNHNS, CDR2 SASEGT. The CDR3 coding sequence is TGTGCCAGCAAAGAGCTAGCGGGAGCGCAAGAGACCCAGTACTTC. This codes for CASKELAGAQETQYF.

This clonotype was observed at least ten times. The V gene is TRBV7-6, the J gene TRBJ2-7; 12 nucleotides line up with TRBD2. V trimming: 4 bases; J trimming: 2 bases; junction bases outside the gene matches: 6. CDR1 and CDR2 from the germline V gene are SGHVS and FNYEAQ. This CDR3 has 16 residues. In nucleotides, the CDR3 is TGTGCCAGCAGCTCGGGACTAGCGGGCCGGCCCTACGAGCAGTACTTC. Translation gives CASSSGLAGRPYEQYF.

The CDR3 sequence: CASSPRLVASYEQYF. In DNA, the CDR3 is TGTGCCAGCAGCCCGAGACTAGTCGCTTCCTACGAGCAGTACTTC. V is TRBV7-2 and J is TRBJ2-7, with D tentatively TRBD2 (6 bases). V lost 5 bases, J lost 1 base, and 15 bases lay in between. CDR1 SGHTA and CDR2 FQGNSA come from the germline V gene. The CDR3 contains 15 residues.

V gene TRBV7-9 combines with J gene TRBJ2-7; D possibly matches TRBD1 or TRBD2 (5 bases each). V gave up 5 bases and J gave up 2 bases, with 13 bases separating them. The V gene's germline CDR1 is SEHNR and CDR2 FQNEAQ (reference sequence). The CDR3 spans 14 residues. CDR3 nucleotides: TGTGCCAGCAGCGCATCCGGGGCTCCCTACGAGCAGTACTTC. Translation gives CASSASGAPYEQYF.

V usage is TRBV20-1 and J usage is TRBJ1-5; 7 bases agree with TRBD1. The CDR3 sequence is 15 residues long. Trimming removed 2 bases from V and 5 bases from J; junction bases left unmatched: 9. Per the germline V gene, CDR1 is DFQATT and CDR2 is SNEGSKA (reference sequence). This CDR3 is CSARLAGTVYQPQHF. The CDR3 DNA follows: TGCAGTGCTAGATTGGCGGGGACAGTCTATCAGCCCCAGCATTTT.

This rearrangement joins TRBV7-9 to TRBJ2-7; D is ambiguous. The V and J ends lost 1 base and 7 bases respectively, with 11 bases between them. The CDR3 is made up of 13 amino acids. The germline V gene has CDR1 SEHNR and CDR2 FQNEAQ (reference sequence). The CDR3 DNA reads as TGTGCCAGCAGCTTAGAGGTCCAAGGGGAGCAGTACTTC. Its translation is CASSLEVQGEQYF.

This chain links TRBV19 with TRBJ1-2; D remains unclear. Trimming cost V 7 bases and J 5 bases, with 11 bases left between them. The CDR3 consists of 12 residues. In germline, CDR1 is LNHDA, CDR2 SQIVND (reference sequence). CDR3 region: CASTGPSYGYTF. The CDR3 DNA follows: TGTGCCAGTACCGGGCCATCGTATGGCTACACCTTC.

This clonotype showed up just a few times. CDR3 amino acids: CASTPLTNYGYTF. The CDR3 DNA sequence: TGTGCCAGCACCCCCCTCACTAACTATGGCTACACCTTC. The rearrangement joins TRBV12-3 or TRBV12-4 to TRBJ1-2, with D unresolved. CDR3 length: 13 amino acids. The V and J ends lost 7 bases and 0 bases respectively, with 9 bases between them.

The chain's CDR3 is CASSPTLGNEQFF. Written as DNA, the CDR3 is TGTGCCAGCAGCCCAACCCTAGGGAATGAGCAGTTCTTC. This rearrangement joins TRBV7-6 to TRBJ2-1; D uncertain. The germline V gene has CDR1 SGHVS and CDR2 FNYEAQ. The ends were cut back, 5 bases at V and 7 bases at J, with 12 bases in the middle. The CDR3 loop spans 13 amino acids.

In this sample, this clonotype turned up many times. V gene TRBV7-9 combines with J gene TRBJ2-7; TRBD2 aligns across 14 bases. V shed 2 bases, J shed 6 bases, and the junction held 3 bases outside the gene matches. The CDR3 extends over 15 amino acids. CDR1 and CDR2 (germline): SEHNR, FQNEAQ (reference sequence). The CDR3 reads CASSLWTSGRFEQYF. DNA of the CDR3: TGTGCCAGCAGCTTATGGACTAGCGGGAGGTTCGAGCAGTACTTC. The variable domain in full, completed from reference TRBV7-9 and TRBJ2-7, reads DTGVSQNPRHKITKRGQNVTFRCDPISEHNRLYWYRQTLGQGPEFLTYFQNEAQLEKSRLLSDRFSAERPKGSFSTLEIQRTEQGDSAMYLCASSLWTSGRFEQYFGPGTRLTVT.

This clonotype was detected a few times. CDR3 sequence: CASAGQLDTEAFF. In DNA form, the CDR3 reads TGTGCCAGCGCTGGACAGTTGGACACTGAAGCTTTCTTT. The rearrangement joins TRBV12-3 or TRBV12-4 to TRBJ1-1; possible D gene TRBD1, 6 bases. V shed 8 bases and J shed 3 bases, with 13 bases lying between them. CDR3 length equals 13 residues.

This clonotype showed up just a few times. This chain uses TRBV4-2 with TRBJ2-3, with TRBD1 as a possible D gene (6 bases). V dropped 3 bases and J dropped 1 base, with 26 bases sitting between them. The CDR3 is made up of 20 amino acids. Germline V gene lookup returns CDR1 LGHNA and CDR2 YNFKEQ. As DNA, the CDR3 is TGTGCCAGCAGCCAGACCCACACCGCGAACAGGGTAGGTGGCACAGATACGCAGTATTTT. Encoded protein: CASSQTHTANRVGGTDTQYF.

This clonotype has a count of ten or more. The chain uses TRBV7-8 and TRBJ2-7; the D is unclear. CDR1 is SGHVS and CDR2 is FQNEAQ in the germline V gene. The CDR3 totals 14 residues. Trimming cost V 5 bases and J 2 bases, with 13 bases left between them. The CDR3 is CASSLQVAPYEQYF. The CDR3, as DNA: TGTGCCAGCAGCCTTCAGGTTGCCCCCTACGAGCAGTACTTC.

The genes are TRBV11-2 and TRBJ1-6; 7 bases match TRBD1. The J segment lost 7 bases and the V segment lost 6 bases, leaving 9 bases of the junction unmatched. The CDR3 is 15 amino acids. Germline lookup yields CDR1 SGHAT and CDR2 FQNNGV. The CDR3 DNA reads TGTGCCAGCAGACCCCTGACAGGGATGAATTCACCCCTCCACTTT. It yields the protein CASRPLTGMNSPLHF.

This clonotype turned up a few times. The V and J genes are TRBV6-2 or TRBV6-3 and TRBJ1-5; D perhaps matches TRBD1 (5 bases). CDR1 MNHEY and CDR2 SVGEGT come from the germline V gene. This CDR3 has 12 residues. Trimming stripped 10 bases from V and 1 base from J, with 8 bases between. CDR3 bases: TGTGCCACCCGGGACAGCAATCAGCCCCAGCATTTT. It encodes CATRDSNQPQHF.